The rows below give T cell receptor beta chains drawn from one sample of a study of T-cell reconstitution after alpha-beta-depleted transplantation in children. TCRdb analysed the PCR reads with MiXCR anew, one entry per CDR3 protein. The sample carries 900,000 or so distinct CDR3 sequences, around 17% recorded once. The material sequenced was PBMCs, mostly from graft donor cells, taken 360 days after TCRalphabeta/CD19-depleted stem cell transplant. The receptors here all came from a male patient between 10 and 17 years old who had a stem cell transplant for acute lymphoblastic leukemia, so the T cells may come from the graft donor. Each CDR3 is given with its conserved first and last residue. D genes are given only for firm matches. Some rows have no size entry. The others give once, few or many, or a class for an expanded clone.

TRBJ2-4	few	TRBD2	TRBV7-9	CASSLTSGKNIQYF	TGTGCCAGCAGCTTAACTAGCGGTAAAAACATTCAGTACTTC
TRBJ2-2	few	TRBD1	TRBV5-1	CASSPAAMTGQGGELFF	TGCGCCAGCAGCCCAGCCGCGATGACAGGGCAGGGCGGGGAGCTGTTTTTT
TRBJ2-1	few	-	TRBV5-1	CASSLLSPPSAYNEQFF	TGCGCCAGCAGCTTGCTGTCCCCTCCTAGCGCCTACAATGAGCAGTTCTTC
TRBJ2-3	-	TRBD1	TRBV4-1	CASSQDRNRGLQTDTQYF	TGCGCCAGCAGCCAAGACCGGAACAGGGGTCTACAGACAGATACGCAGTATTTT
TRBJ2-1	-	-	TRBV20-1	CSARVSRLSYNEQFF	TGCAGTGCTCGGGTATCCCGACTCTCCTACAATGAGCAGTTCTTC
TRBJ2-5	-	TRBD1	TRBV5-1	CASSLPRTGASETQYF	TGCGCCAGCAGCTTGCCGAGGACAGGGGCGTCAGAGACCCAGTACTTC
TRBJ2-7	many	TRBD1	TRBV20-1	CSARRGQGGDGEQYF	TGCAGTGCACGACGGGGACAGGGTGGAGATGGCGAGCAGTACTTC
TRBJ2-2	few	TRBD2	TRBV4-1	CASSRTGAGGTGELFF	TGCGCCAGCAGCCGAACCGGTGCGGGAGGTACCGGGGAGCTGTTTTTT
TRBJ2-2	-	-	TRBV5-1	CASSLPGATTGELFF	TGCGCCAGCAGCTTGCCGGGGGCTACCACCGGGGAGCTGTTTTTT
TRBJ1-5	-	-	TRBV20-1	CSASGRLHSNQPQHF	TGCAGTGCTAGCGGACGACTGCATAGCAATCAGCCCCAGCATTTT
TRBJ2-7	-	-	TRBV4-1	CASSQPSSASRCYEQYF	TGCGCCAGCAGCCAACCATCTAGCGCCTCGCGCTGCTATGAGCAGTACTTC
TRBJ2-5	-	TRBD2	TRBV7-3	CASSIAGLQETQYF	TGTGCCAGCAGCATAGCGGGCCTCCAAGAGACCCAGTACTTC
TRBJ2-7	once	-	TRBV20-1	CSATPRDSYEQYF	TGCAGTGCTACCCCTAGGGACTCCTACGAGCAGTACTTC
TRBJ2-7	-	-	TRBV7-2	CASSLAADASFEQYF	TGTGCCAGCAGCTTAGCGGCGGATGCCTCCTTCGAGCAGTACTTC
TRBJ1-2	few	-	TRBV7-2	CASSLAQTRQRYGYTF	TGTGCCAGCAGCTTAGCGCAGACCCGGCAGCGCTATGGCTACACCTTC
TRBJ2-1	-	-	TRBV12-2	CASRLGGSGRPFYNEQFF	TGTGCAAGTCGCTTAGGGGGTAGCGGGAGGCCTTTCTACAATGAGCAGTTCTTC
TRBJ2-2	few	-	TRBV5-6	CASSLPRGRTGELFF	TGTGCCAGCAGCTTACCCAGGGGACGGACCGGGGAGCTGTTTTTT
TRBJ2-7	-	-	TRBV12-3/TRBV12-4	CASSLFRFYEQYF	TGTGCCAGCAGTTTATTTCGGTTCTACGAGCAGTACTTC
TRBJ2-7	many	-	TRBV12-3/TRBV12-4	CASSFGEIYEQYF	TGTGCCAGCAGTTTTGGGGAAATCTACGAGCAGTACTTC
TRBJ1-1	few	-	TRBV7-3	CASSRERNTEAFF	TGTGCCAGCAGTCGGGAACGGAACACTGAAGCTTTCTTT
TRBJ2-2	few	-	TRBV15	CATSRDVSTGELFF	TGTGCCACCAGCAGAGATGTATCAACCGGGGAGCTGTTTTTT
TRBJ2-1	-	-	TRBV12-3/TRBV12-4	CASLGSSSEQFF	TGTGCCAGCCTAGGGAGTAGCTCAGAGCAGTTCTTC
TRBJ2-3	many	-	TRBV18	CASSPRHASTDTQYF	TGTGCCAGCTCGCCCAGACATGCTAGCACAGATACGCAGTATTTT
TRBJ2-1	-	-	TRBV20-1	CSARALLLNGNEQFF	TGCAGTGCTAGGGCTCTCCTCTTAAACGGCAATGAGCAGTTCTTC
TRBJ2-1	-	-	TRBV10-2	CASSEFDEQFF	TGCGCCAGCAGTGAGTTTGATGAGCAGTTCTTC
TRBJ1-2	-	TRBD1	TRBV27	CASKAGGRVNYGYTF	TGTGCCAGCAAGGCAGGGGGCAGAGTCAACTATGGCTACACCTTC
TRBJ2-3	once	-	TRBV7-9	CASSPQGRGADTQYF	TGTGCCAGCAGCCCACAGGGGCGGGGGGCAGATACGCAGTATTTT
TRBJ2-3	-	-	TRBV20-1	CSATLWAPSTDTQYF	TGCAGTGCTACCCTTTGGGCGCCTAGCACAGATACGCAGTATTTT
TRBJ2-1	few	-	TRBV3-1	CASSQDFSYNEQFF	TGTGCCAGCAGCCAGGACTTTTCCTACAATGAGCAGTTCTTC
TRBJ2-7	many	TRBD1	TRBV25-1	CASRMTGGIDEQYF	TGTGCCAGCAGGATGACAGGGGGGATCGACGAGCAGTACTTC
TRBJ2-5	few	TRBD2	TRBV3-1	CASSQARTSGPYQETQYF	TGTGCCAGCAGCCAAGCTCGGACTAGCGGCCCTTACCAAGAGACCCAGTACTTC
TRBJ2-7	few	-	TRBV20-1	CSARANRESSYEQYF	TGCAGTGCTAGAGCAAACAGGGAGAGCTCCTACGAGCAGTACTTC
TRBJ2-5	few	-	TRBV14	CASSHPLGETQYF	TGTGCCAGCAGCCACCCCCTTGGGGAGACCCAGTACTTC
TRBJ2-1	-	-	TRBV24-1	CATSDLAGDNEQFF	TGTGCCACCAGTGATCTCGCCGGGGACAATGAGCAGTTCTTC
TRBJ1-1	-	-	TRBV29-1	CSVGRPTTEAFF	TGCAGCGTTGGACGCCCCACGACTGAAGCTTTCTTT
TRBJ1-2	many	-	TRBV29-1	CSLGVNYGYTF	TGCAGCCTTGGGGTTAACTATGGCTACACCTTC
TRBJ2-2	few	-	TRBV4-1	CASSQARGGELFF	TGCGCCAGCAGCCAAGCTCGAGGGGGGGAGCTGTTTTTT
TRBJ2-1	-	-	TRBV29-1	CSVYTALGYEQFF	TGCAGCGTGTACACGGCCCTTGGATATGAGCAGTTCTTC
TRBJ2-3	many	-	TRBV28	CASSLQGRGTDTQYF	TGTGCCAGCAGTTTGCAGGGAAGGGGCACAGATACGCAGTATTTT
TRBJ1-1	few	-	TRBV10-1	CASSLQQNTEAFF	TGCGCCAGCAGCCTCCAGCAGAACACTGAAGCTTTCTTT
TRBJ2-7	few	-	TRBV27	CASGQVRGQYF	TGTGCCAGCGGCCAAGTACGTGGGCAGTACTTC
TRBJ2-1	-	-	TRBV6-4	CASSLDYQARNGQFF	TGTGCCAGCAGTCTGGACTACCAAGCCAGGAATGGGCAGTTCTTC
TRBJ2-1	-	-	TRBV24-1	CATSDPFWNEQFF	TGTGCCACCAGTGATCCCTTTTGGAATGAGCAGTTCTTC
TRBJ2-7	-	-	TRBV7-8	CASSILGNSYEQYF	TGTGCCAGCAGCATTTTAGGGAACTCCTACGAGCAGTACTTC
TRBJ1-2	few	-	TRBV29-1	CSVARRVQGYTF	TGCAGCGTTGCCCGCAGGGTTCAGGGCTACACCTTC
TRBJ2-7	few	-	TRBV5-1	CASSFTGTDEQYF	TGCGCCAGCAGCTTCACGGGCACGGACGAGCAGTACTTC
TRBJ2-2	few	-	TRBV5-1	CASSDRTDTGELFF	TGCGCCAGCAGCGACAGGACAGACACCGGGGAGCTGTTTTTT
TRBJ2-2	-	TRBD2	TRBV5-1	CASSFLPGTRRAGELFF	TGCGCCAGCAGCTTCTTGCCCGGGACTAGGAGGGCCGGGGAGCTGTTTTTT
TRBJ2-7	few	-	TRBV20-1	CSADNLDHEQYF	TGCAGTGCAGACAATCTCGACCACGAGCAGTACTTC
TRBJ2-4	-	TRBD1	TRBV7-8	CASSLGDRAKNIQYF	TGTGCCAGCAGCTTAGGGGACAGAGCCAAAAACATTCAGTACTTC
TRBJ2-2	many	-	TRBV11-3	CASSLEGDGRTGELFF	TGTGCCAGCAGCTTAGAGGGGGATGGTCGAACCGGGGAGCTGTTTTTT
TRBJ2-3	-	-	TRBV20-1	CSASGGGLGTDTQYF	TGCAGTGCTAGTGGAGGAGGCCTAGGGACAGATACGCAGTATTTT
TRBJ2-1	-	TRBD2	TRBV3-1	CASWSFHLAGQMDNEQFF	TGTGCCAGCTGGTCATTCCACTTAGCGGGACAAATGGACAATGAGCAGTTCTTC
TRBJ1-5	few	TRBD1	TRBV4-1	CASSQGDRASNQPQHF	TGCGCCAGCAGCCAAGGGGACAGGGCCAGCAATCAGCCCCAGCATTTT
TRBJ2-7	-	-	TRBV11-3	CASWGRNYEQYF	TGTGCCAGCTGGGGACGGAACTACGAGCAGTACTTC
TRBJ2-1	-	TRBD2	TRBV7-7	CASSPLAGGWYNEQFF	TGTGCCAGCAGCCCCTTAGCGGGAGGGTGGTACAATGAGCAGTTCTTC
TRBJ2-5	many	-	TRBV15	CATSRDVQETQYF	TGTGCCACCAGCAGAGACGTACAAGAGACCCAGTACTTC